Below are 12 T cell receptor beta chains sequenced from a single sample in a study of identical twins' blood T cells (dated by TCRdb to 2012 to 2015). The library relied on 5' RACE. Sequencing was carried out with an Illumina Genome Analyzer IIx. TCRdb cleaned the public reads at Q25 with fastp, built clones with MiXCR and kept in-frame beta chains. Each record represents a unique CDR3 protein, reported with the most common genes and DNA among its rows. The sample contains 350,000 to 450,000 distinct CDR3 sequences, 28% of them found a single time. Jointly, the top ten make up more than 5.5% of the sample. The specimen was PBMCs. The receptor set was obtained from a woman aged 18 to 55 in good health.

This clonotype was seen ten or more times. The chain carries TRBV20-1 and TRBJ1-3; D is ambiguous. The germline gives CDR1 DFQATT, CDR2 SNEGSKA (reference sequence). Trimming took 1 base from V and 4 from J, leaving 5 bases between them. CDR3 length: 12 amino acids. Written as DNA, the CDR3 is TGCAGTGCTAGAGCGGCAGGAAACACCATATATTTT. It encodes CSARAAGNTIYF.

This clonotype was recorded many times. The rearrangement uses TRBV5-1 and TRBJ2-7; D may be TRBD2 (6 bases). The germline V and J ends were trimmed by 1 base and 4 bases, with 15 bases remaining between them. Germline CDR1 reads SGHRS; CDR2 reads YFSETQ. The CDR3 has 15 amino acids. Here the CDR3 DNA reads TGCGCCAGCAGCTTGAACCCAAGCGGGTCTTACGAGCAGTACTTC. It yields the protein CASSLNPSGSYEQYF.

This clonotype was observed a handful of times. V is TRBV20-1 and J is TRBJ2-1; TRBD2 matches 14 bases. CDR3 size: 15 residues. From germline, CDR1 is DFQATT and CDR2 SNEGSKA (reference sequence). V lost 5 bases and J lost 8; bases outside the gene matches: 8. The CDR3 loop is CSASLPGLAGDEQFF. The CDR3 bases are TGCAGTGCTTCCCTCCCGGGACTAGCGGGAGATGAGCAGTTCTTC.

The chain recombines TRBV14 with TRBJ2-2, with 10 bases identical to TRBD1. The CDR3 runs 14 residues. Germline V gene sequence: CDR1 SGHDN, CDR2 FVKESK. V lost 4 bases to trimming and J lost 5 bases; unmatched junction nucleotides: 1. CDR3 region: CASSPGQGTGELFF. The DNA for the CDR3 is TGTGCCAGCAGCCCGGGACAGGGGACCGGGGAGCTGTTTTTT. The full variable domain, with the rest looked up from reference TRBV14 and TRBJ2-2, is EAGVTQFPSHSVIEKGQTVTLRCDPISGHDNLYWYRRVMGKEIKFLLHFVKESKQDESGMPNNRFLAERTGGTYSTLKVQPAELEDSGVYFCASSPGQGTGELFFGEGSRLTVL.

This clonotype was found once. The chain carries TRBV20-1 and TRBJ2-2; D may match TRBD1 or TRBD2 (7 bases each). The CDR3 extends over 15 amino acids. Germline V CDR1 and CDR2: DFQATT, SNEGSKA (reference sequence). Trimming stripped 2 bases from V and 5 bases from J, with 15 bases between. Here the CDR3 DNA reads TGCAGTGCTAGATCAGGGGGGGCCTTTACCGGGGAGCTGTTTTTT. This translates into CSARSGGAFTGELFF.

This clonotype was observed a few times. The chain has TRBV29-1 and TRBJ2-3; 10 nucleotides agree with TRBD1. CDR3 size: 15 residues. Per the germline V gene, CDR1 is SQVTM and CDR2 is ANQGSEA. The V gene end was trimmed by 7 bases and the J gene end by 2 bases; junction bases not matched to a gene: 9. The chain's CDR3 is CSAKIGQGDTDTQYF. CDR3 bases: TGCAGCGCCAAGATAGGACAGGGGGACACAGATACGCAGTATTTT.

This clonotype has only a few counts. This chain uses TRBV7-9 with TRBJ2-3, with D perhaps assigned TRBD1 or TRBD2 (5 bases each). This CDR3 has 15 amino acids. V shed 3 bases and J shed 4 bases, with 14 bases lying between them. Germline V gene sequence: CDR1 SEHNR, CDR2 FQNEAQ (reference sequence). CDR3 region: CASSFRGRDADTQYF. For the CDR3, the DNA is TGTGCCAGCAGCTTTCGGGGTAGGGACGCAGATACGCAGTATTTT. Filled out from reference TRBV7-9 and TRBJ2-3, the complete variable domain reads DTGVSQNPRHKITKRGQNVTFRCDPISEHNRLYWYRQTLGQGPEFLTYFQNEAQLEKSRLLSDRFSAERPKGSFSTLEIQRTEQGDSAMYLCASSFRGRDADTQYFGPGTRLTVL.

This clonotype was counted once. The rearrangement uses TRBV5-6 and TRBJ2-1, with 7 bases lining up with TRBD2. With 4 bases clipped from V and 7 bases from J, the junction kept 11 bases outside the gene matches. There are 15 residues in the CDR3. Germline V gene data show CDR1 as SGHDT and CDR2 as YYEEEE. This CDR3 reads CASSPGLVVGNEQFF. The CDR3 region has the DNA TGTGCCAGCAGCCCTGGACTAGTGGTCGGGAATGAGCAGTTCTTC. Using reference TRBV5-6 and TRBJ2-1 for the parts outside the CDR3, the full variable domain is DAGVTQSPTHLIKTRGQQVTLRCSPKSGHDTVSWYQQALGQGPQFIFQYYEEEERQRGNFPDRFSGHQFPNYSSELNVNALLLGDSALYLCASSPGLVVGNEQFFGPGTRLTVL.

This clonotype has a handful of counts. This chain joins TRBV29-1 and TRBJ2-2; 7 nucleotides agree with TRBD2. V lost 7 bases, J lost 5 bases, and 4 bases stayed unmatched. The CDR3 extends over 12 amino acids. CDR1 is SQVTM and CDR2 is ANQGSEA in the germline V gene. The CDR3 nucleotides are TGCAGCGCCCTAGCGGAAACCGGGGAGCTGTTTTTT. Its protein product is CSALAETGELFF.

The V and J genes are TRBV20-1 and TRBJ2-7; a weak D match, TRBD2 (6 bases). Trimming took off 0 bases at V and 0 bases at J, with 12 bases between the two ends. Per germline, CDR1 DFQATT and CDR2 SNEGSKA (reference sequence). The CDR3 runs to 15 residues. Here the CDR3 reads CSARDVGGSSYEQYF. The CDR3 bases are TGCAGTGCTAGAGATGTGGGGGGAAGCTCCTACGAGCAGTACTTC.

This clonotype was seen only a few times. This chain's CDR3 is CASTTQGWPEAFF. CDR3 DNA: TGTGCCAGCACTACCCAGGGGTGGCCTGAAGCTTTCTTT. The chain couples TRBV2 to TRBJ1-1; TRBD1 might be the D (6 bases). V gave up 7 bases and J gave up 6 bases, with 15 bases separating them. Germline V gives CDR1 SNHLY, CDR2 FYNNEI. The CDR3 contains 13 residues.

The rearrangement links TRBV7-2 to TRBJ1-4; 8 bases are shared with TRBD1. J was trimmed by 3 bases and V by 2 bases; bases with no gene match: 5. The CDR3 length is 16 residues. Germline lookup yields CDR1 SGHTA and CDR2 FQGNSA. This chain's CDR3 is CASSLFGTGANEKLFF. In DNA, the CDR3 is TGTGCCAGCAGCTTATTCGGGACAGGAGCTAATGAAAAACTGTTTTTT.